These 23 T cell receptor beta chains originate from one sample sequenced in a study of T cells in Graves' hyperthyroidism and ophthalmopathy. RNA transcripts served as the template for amplifying TCR beta CDR3 regions. The HTBI set primed first-round TCR CDR3 RT-PCR. TCRdb re-called the multiplex PCR reads with MiXCR, one entry per CDR3 protein. Of some 510,000 distinct CDR3 sequences listed, roughly 20% are singletons. The material sequenced was blood. These receptors all stem from a young man with Graves' hyperthyroidism.

Ten or more counts support this clonotype. This rearrangement joins TRBV6-2 or TRBV6-3 to TRBJ2-7; D perhaps matches TRBD1 (6 bases). V shed 0 bases and J shed 0 bases, with 9 bases lying between them. Germline V CDR1 and CDR2: MNHEY, SVGEGT. The CDR3 consists of 15 residues. CDR3 bases: TGTGCCAGCAGTTACTCAAGGGACAACTCCTACGAGCAGTACTTC. This translates into CASSYSRDNSYEQYF.

This clonotype was detected only a few times. The chain carries TRBV3-1 and TRBJ1-1; D ambiguous. V was pared by 2 bases and J by 4 bases, with 5 bases between. This CDR3 spans 12 amino acids. The germline V gene has CDR1 LGHDT and CDR2 YNNKEL (reference sequence). This CDR3 reads CASSQMGTEAFF. CDR3 nucleotide sequence: TGTGCCAGCAGCCAAATGGGCACTGAAGCTTTCTTT.

This clonotype has just a few counts. The chain carries TRBV11-2 and TRBJ2-7, with 7 bases identical to TRBD2. The CDR3 runs 13 residues. With 5 bases clipped from V and 6 bases from J, the junction kept 7 bases outside the gene matches. Germline CDR1 and CDR2: SGHAT and FQNNGV. CDR3 region: CASSRRGGTEQYF. Here the CDR3 DNA reads TGTGCCAGCAGCCGACGGGGAGGGACCGAGCAGTACTTC.

The rearrangement joins TRBV15 to TRBJ2-7; D is unclear. The germline V gene has CDR1 LNHNV and CDR2 YYDKDF (reference sequence). The CDR3 extends over 15 amino acids. The V end lost 1 base, the J end lost 1 base, and 11 bases lay between the germline ends. CDR3 sequence reads: CATSRGKDGSYEQYF. The CDR3 DNA follows: TGTGCCACCAGCAGAGGTAAAGATGGTTCCTACGAGCAGTACTTC.

V and J are TRBV6-5 and TRBJ1-2, with 8 nucleotides matching TRBD1. The CDR3 runs 17 residues. Per the germline V gene, CDR1 is MNHEY and CDR2 is SVGAGI. The ends lost 0 bases at V and 6 bases at J; junction bases unmatched: 12. The CDR3 loop is CASSYSDRTGGRDGYTF. CDR3 DNA sequence: TGTGCCAGCAGTTACTCGGATCGTACAGGGGGACGGGATGGCTACACCTTC.

This clonotype was found a few times. Given a much more abundant clone one base away, this may be a read error. V usage is TRBV5-6 and J usage is TRBJ2-5, with 10 bases identical to TRBD1. V shed 3 bases and J 2 bases; nucleotides not matched to a gene: 4. The germline CDR1 and CDR2 sequences are SGHDT and YYEEEE. The CDR3 is made up of 15 amino acids. CDR3 protein: CASSSGTGAQETQYF. The CDR3 nucleotides read TGTGCCAGCAGCTCCGGGACAGGGGCGCAAGAGACCCAGTACTTC.

This clonotype was seen more than once but under ten times. The rearrangement joins TRBV6-2 or TRBV6-3 to TRBJ1-2; 8 bases map to TRBD1. Germline-derived CDR1 and CDR2 are MNHEY and SVGEGT. The CDR3 is 15 amino acids. Trimming at V came to 6 bases and at J to 7 bases, leaving 13 bases not matched to a gene. The CDR3 sequence is CASRDLGQGHSGYTF. For the CDR3, the DNA is TGTGCCAGCAGAGACCTAGGACAGGGACACTCTGGCTACACCTTC.

This clonotype showed up just a few times. The chain is built from TRBV3-1 and TRBJ2-7, with D possibly being TRBD1 or TRBD2 (5 bases each). This CDR3 has 13 amino acids. V gave up 4 bases and J gave up 9 bases, with 16 bases separating them. Germline V gives CDR1 LGHDT, CDR2 YNNKEL (reference sequence). This CDR3 is CASSPGTGIWQYF. CDR3 sequence (DNA): TGTGCCAGCAGCCCCGGGACGGGGATTTGGCAGTACTTC.

Comments on this clonotype: Just one base apart from a much larger clone, this may be a read error. The chain uses TRBV11-2 and TRBJ2-5, with D tentatively TRBD2 (6 bases). CDR3 length: 15 amino acids. CDR1 and CDR2 (germline): SGHAT, FQNNGV. The CDR3 sequence is CASSPMGTFQETKYF. In DNA form, the CDR3 reads TGTGCCAGCAGCCCAATGGGGACTTTCCAAGAGACCAAGTACTTC.

This clonotype was found a few times. The J gene is TRBJ2-5, the V gene TRBV12-3 or TRBV12-4; D is uncertain. With 2 bases removed from V and 2 bases from J, the gap between germline ends came to 9 bases. There are 14 residues in the CDR3. CDR3 residues: CASSLSQAQETQYF. CDR3 DNA: TGTGCCAGCAGTTTAAGCCAGGCGCAAGAGACCCAGTACTTC.

The rearrangement joins TRBV2 to TRBJ2-5, with 8 positions matching TRBD1. V lost 3 bases, J lost 5 bases, and 11 bases stayed unmatched. Germline V gene data show CDR1 as SNHLY and CDR2 as FYNNEI. The CDR3 spans 16 residues. The CDR3, as DNA: TGTGCCAGCAGTGAGATTGATCAGGGGGCTTGGGAGACCCAGTACTTC. This codes for CASSEIDQGAWETQYF.

The chain joins TRBV6-1 to TRBJ2-7, with TRBD2 as a possible D gene (5 bases). Germline V gives CDR1 MNHNS, CDR2 SASEGT. V lost 6 bases and J 5 bases, leaving 14 bases between the germline ends. CDR3 size: 13 residues. CDR3 residues: CASSPNTRDEQYF. The CDR3 nucleotides read TGTGCCAGCAGCCCTAATACTAGAGACGAGCAGTACTTC.

With respect to this clonotype: The conserved final phenylalanine or tryptophan is absent from the CDR3, which likely points to a read error. This chain joins TRBV2 and TRBJ1-3, with D unresolved. The CDR3 runs 14 residues. CDR1 is SNHLY and CDR2 is FYNNEI in the germline V gene. The V and J ends lost 8 bases and 4 bases respectively, with 15 bases between them. The chain's CDR3 is CASSREGSGNTIYS. As DNA, the CDR3 is TGTGCCAGCTCCCGGGAAGGGTCCGGAAACACCATATATTCT.

This clonotype was recorded many times. This chain joins TRBV12-3 or TRBV12-4 and TRBJ1-2, with D uncertain. V dropped 10 bases and J dropped 10 bases, with 16 bases sitting between them. The CDR3 has 11 residues. The CDR3 sequence: CANTCRIVYTF. The CDR3 coding sequence is TGTGCCAACACATGCCGTATCGTCTACACCTTC.

This clonotype has a count of ten or more. V gene TRBV19 combines with J gene TRBJ1-4; D is undetermined. Trimming took off 5 bases at V and 0 bases at J, with 16 bases between the two ends. The CDR3 length is 17 residues. CDR1 and CDR2 from the germline V gene are LNHDA and SQIVND (reference sequence). CDR3 in amino acids: CASSRLNPVATNEKLFF. The CDR3 DNA follows: TGTGCCAGTAGTCGACTAAACCCGGTTGCAACTAATGAAAAACTGTTTTTT.

This clonotype was observed many times. The J gene is TRBJ2-4, the V gene TRBV15; weak D call: TRBD2 (6 bases). Germline values: CDR1 LNHNV, CDR2 YYDKDF (reference sequence). The CDR3 loop spans 15 amino acids. V lost 7 bases to trimming and J lost 6 bases, with 19 bases between them. The CDR3 nucleotides are TGTGCCACCACGGCGGGGATGGCTATGGGAAACATTCAGTACTTC. Protein product: CATTAGMAMGNIQYF.

The chain joins TRBV13 to TRBJ2-4, with 8 bases aligning to TRBD2. V shed 0 bases and J 9 bases; nucleotides not matched to a gene: 4. The CDR3 spans 14 residues. Germline V gene lookup returns CDR1 PRHDT and CDR2 FYEKMQ (reference sequence). The CDR3 spells CASSLGRGGPIQYF. CDR3 coding DNA: TGTGCCAGCAGCTTAGGCCGGGGGGGCCCCATTCAGTACTTC.

The chain recombines TRBV2 with TRBJ1-2, with 11 bases aligning to TRBD1. This CDR3 spans 15 amino acids. Germline V gives CDR1 SNHLY, CDR2 FYNNEI. Unmatched junction bases numbered 6, after V lost 6 bases and J lost 3 bases. The CDR3 nucleotides read TGTGCCAGCAGCCAACGGGACAGGGGGTACTATGGCTACACCTTC. This encodes CASSQRDRGYYGYTF. Combining the CDR3 with reference TRBV2 and TRBJ1-2 gives the whole variable domain EPEVTQTPSHQVTQMGQEVILRCVPISNHLYFYWYRQILGQKVEFLVSFYNNEISEKSEIFDDQFSVERPDGSNFTLKIRSTKLEDSAMYFCASSQRDRGYYGYTFGSGTRLTVV.

V is TRBV20-1 and J is TRBJ1-1, with a possible D match to TRBD1 (6 bases). This CDR3 is 14 amino acids long. Per the germline V gene, CDR1 is DFQATT and CDR2 is SNEGSKA (reference sequence). V lost 0 bases and J lost 7, with 15 bases in between. The DNA for the CDR3 is TGCAGTGCTAGAGAAAGGGCGGACAGAATTGAAGCTTTCTTT. Protein: CSARERADRIEAFF.

V gene TRBV24-1 combines with J gene TRBJ2-3, with TRBD2 identical over 14 bases. The length of the CDR3 is 19 residues. From germline, CDR1 is KGHDR and CDR2 SFDVKD. Unmatched junction bases numbered 8, after V lost 4 bases and J lost 0 bases. CDR3 in amino acids: CATSDTGTSGGPSTDTQYF. The CDR3 DNA reads as TGTGCCACCAGTGACACCGGGACTAGCGGGGGACCTAGCACAGATACGCAGTATTTT.

The chain combines TRBV30 with TRBJ2-3; no clear D. Germline CDR1 and CDR2: GTSNPN and SVGIG (reference sequence). V was cut by 3 bases and J by 5 bases, with 3 bases left in between. The length of the CDR3 is 10 residues. CDR3 sequence reads: CAWREDTQYF. The CDR3 DNA reads TGTGCCTGGAGAGAAGATACGCAGTATTTT.

The sample holds a few counts of this clonotype. The chain combines TRBV6-1 with TRBJ2-5, with 12 bases identical to TRBD2. Germline CDR1 MNHNS, CDR2 SASEGT. The CDR3 is 14 residues long. With V trimmed by 5 bases and J by 4 bases, 2 bases remained unmatched. The DNA of the CDR3 is TGTGCCAGCAGTATGGGACTAGCGGGAGAGACCCAGTACTTC. Amino acid sequence: CASSMGLAGETQYF.

This clonotype showed up many times. The V call is TRBV24-1, the J call TRBJ2-5, with D possibly matching TRBD1 (6 bases). The CDR3 spans 14 residues. Germline V gene lookup returns CDR1 KGHDR and CDR2 SFDVKD. The V end lost 5 bases, the J end lost 5 bases, and 14 bases lay between the germline ends. The CDR3 bases are TGTGCCACCAGTGTCGGCAGGGGATCCGAGACCCAGTACTTC. This translates into CATSVGRGSETQYF.